A selection of T cell receptor beta chains follows, all from one sample in a study of cytomegalovirus exposure and HLA in healthy donors. The repertoire was sequenced with immunoSEQ multiplex PCR; TCRdb's copy has only in-frame clones and lacks some. The table records fewer than 95,000 clones, 80% of them present only once. Sequenced: PBMCs. All receptors come from a man aged 18 to 30 in good health and CMV-seronegative. The CDR3 runs from the conserved cysteine through the conserved F or W. A D gene is named only where the DNA matches it firmly. Clone size is given for some rows only: seen once, a few or many times, or a class if the clone is expanded.

d_call: NA; j_call: TRBJ1-6; v_call: TRBV5-1; clone_size: NA; cdr3_nt: TGCGCCAGCAGCTCCCAGGACACGGTGGTCGGTTCACCCCTCCACTTT; cdr3_aa: CASSSQDTVVGSPLHF
d_call: TRBD2; j_call: TRBJ2-3; v_call: TRBV6-4; clone_size: NA; cdr3_nt: TGTGCCAGCAGTGACTCAGCTAGCGGGGGCCCAGATACGCAGTATTTT; cdr3_aa: CASSDSASGGPDTQYF
d_call: TRBD2; j_call: TRBJ2-2; v_call: TRBV11-3; clone_size: NA; cdr3_nt: TGTGCCAGCAGCAAGACTAGCGGGGGTACCGGGGAGCTGTTTTTT; cdr3_aa: CASSKTSGGTGELFF
d_call: NA; j_call: TRBJ1-1; v_call: TRBV6-4; clone_size: NA; cdr3_nt: TGTGCCAGCAGTAAATCGGCAGGGTGGAACACTGAAGCTTTCTTT; cdr3_aa: CASSKSAGWNTEAFF
d_call: TRBD1; j_call: TRBJ1-2; v_call: TRBV18; clone_size: NA; cdr3_nt: TGTGCCAGCTCACCACCCTCGGACAGGGAAGGCTACACCTTC; cdr3_aa: CASSPPSDREGYTF
d_call: NA; j_call: TRBJ1-1; v_call: TRBV7-9; clone_size: NA; cdr3_nt: TGTTCCACAAGGGGGTTGGACACTGAAGCTTTCTTT; cdr3_aa: CSTRGLDTEAFF
d_call: TRBD1; j_call: TRBJ1-6; v_call: TRBV28; clone_size: few; cdr3_nt: TGTGCCAGCAGTTCATTGCCGGGACAGATCTATAATTCACCCCTCCACTTT; cdr3_aa: CASSSLPGQIYNSPLHF
d_call: NA; j_call: TRBJ1-5; v_call: TRBV10-3; clone_size: NA; cdr3_nt: TGTGCCATCAGTGGGGAGGCTAGTCAGCCCCAGCATTTT; cdr3_aa: CAISGEASQPQHF
d_call: NA; j_call: TRBJ2-2; v_call: TRBV9; clone_size: NA; cdr3_nt: TGTGCCAGCAGCGAAGGTGGGGGAGGCGCGGGGGAGCTGTTTTTT; cdr3_aa: CASSEGGGGAGELFF
d_call: NA; j_call: TRBJ1-4; v_call: TRBV5-6; clone_size: NA; cdr3_nt: TGTGCCAGCAGCTTGGGGTACCCGGGTGAAAAACTGTTTTTT; cdr3_aa: CASSLGYPGEKLFF
d_call: TRBD1; j_call: TRBJ1-1; v_call: TRBV5-6; clone_size: NA; cdr3_nt: TGTGCCAGCAGTTCCCAGGGGGCGGGGAACACTGAAGCTTTCTTT; cdr3_aa: CASSSQGAGNTEAFF
d_call: NA; j_call: TRBJ2-2; v_call: TRBV2; clone_size: few; cdr3_nt: TGTGCCAGCAGAGCCGGGGCCGGGGAGCTGTTTTTT; cdr3_aa: CASRAGAGELFF
d_call: NA; j_call: TRBJ1-2; v_call: TRBV18; clone_size: NA; cdr3_nt: TGTGCCAGCTCACCACCGAGCAGGGAACGCGGGGACTATGGCTACACCTTC; cdr3_aa: CASSPPSRERGDYGYTF
d_call: NA; j_call: TRBJ1-5; v_call: TRBV9; clone_size: NA; cdr3_nt: TGTGCCAGCAGCTCTACTAATCAGCCCCAGCATTTT; cdr3_aa: CASSSTNQPQHF
d_call: TRBD1; j_call: TRBJ1-4; v_call: TRBV18; clone_size: once; cdr3_nt: TGTGCCAGCTCACCTACAGGGGTGGTAACTAATGAAAAACTGTTTTTT; cdr3_aa: CASSPTGVVTNEKLFF
d_call: TRBD1; j_call: TRBJ1-1; v_call: TRBV7-2; clone_size: NA; cdr3_nt: TGTGCCAGCAGCTTTCGGACAGGGGTGGACACTGAAGCTTTCTTT; cdr3_aa: CASSFRTGVDTEAFF
d_call: NA; j_call: TRBJ2-3; v_call: TRBV7-3; clone_size: NA; cdr3_nt: TGTGCCAGCAGCAGGGGAATAGGGCCACTTCCCAAAGCAGATACGCAGTATTTT; cdr3_aa: CASSRGIGPLPKADTQYF
d_call: NA; j_call: TRBJ1-5; v_call: TRBV4-1; clone_size: once; cdr3_nt: TGCGCCAGCAGCCAAGTACAGATCAACCGCAATCAGCCCCAGCATTTT; cdr3_aa: CASSQVQINRNQPQHF
d_call: NA; j_call: TRBJ1-1; v_call: TRBV6-5; clone_size: NA; cdr3_nt: TGTGCCAGCAGTTACTCGAAAGGGGCCATGAACACTGAAGCTTTCTTT; cdr3_aa: CASSYSKGAMNTEAFF
d_call: NA; j_call: TRBJ1-1; v_call: TRBV11-1; clone_size: few; cdr3_nt: TGTGCCAGCAGCGAGGGCCGGTTGGGGGGTATCACTGAAGCTTTCTTT; cdr3_aa: CASSEGRLGGITEAFF
d_call: NA; j_call: TRBJ1-2; v_call: TRBV14; clone_size: NA; cdr3_nt: TGTGCCGTAGGGGAAAGGGGCGTCTACACCTTC; cdr3_aa: CAVGERGVYTF
d_call: TRBD1; j_call: TRBJ1-4; v_call: TRBV6-1; clone_size: few; cdr3_nt: TGTGCCAGCAGTGAAACGGGACAGTCGAGGGAAAAACTGTTTTTT; cdr3_aa: CASSETGQSREKLFF
d_call: NA; j_call: TRBJ1-5; v_call: TRBV19; clone_size: NA; cdr3_nt: TGTGCCAGTAGTATAGATCGGGGGGTCAATCAGCCCCAGCATTTT; cdr3_aa: CASSIDRGVNQPQHF
d_call: TRBD1; j_call: TRBJ1-4; v_call: TRBV5-6; clone_size: NA; cdr3_nt: TGTGCCAGCAGCTTCGGACAGGAAAATGAAAAACTGTTTTTT; cdr3_aa: CASSFGQENEKLFF
d_call: NA; j_call: TRBJ1-2; v_call: TRBV7-8; clone_size: NA; cdr3_nt: TGTGCCAGCAGCTTAGAGCGGGTTAGCTACACCTTC; cdr3_aa: CASSLERVSYTF
d_call: TRBD2; j_call: TRBJ2-5; v_call: TRBV7-7; clone_size: NA; cdr3_nt: TGTGCTAGCAGCTTAGGAGCGGGGGCCGAAAAGACCCAGTACTTC; cdr3_aa: CASSLGAGAEKTQYF
d_call: NA; j_call: TRBJ2-5; v_call: TRBV5-5; clone_size: NA; cdr3_nt: TGTGCCAGCAGCCCCGCCCGGGGTCAAGAGACCCAGTACTTC; cdr3_aa: CASSPARGQETQYF
d_call: TRBD1; j_call: TRBJ2-3; v_call: TRBV5-1; clone_size: once; cdr3_nt: TGCGCCAGCAGCGTTTCCGGGACAGGGGGCCCGACAGATACGCAGTATTTT; cdr3_aa: CASSVSGTGGPTDTQYF
d_call: TRBD1; j_call: TRBJ1-2; v_call: TRBV9; clone_size: few; cdr3_nt: TGTGCCAGCAGCGGGACAGGGGGCGAACACTATGGCTACACCTTC; cdr3_aa: CASSGTGGEHYGYTF
d_call: TRBD2; j_call: TRBJ2-1; v_call: TRBV18; clone_size: NA; cdr3_nt: TGTGCCAGCTCACCAGAAGGACTAGCGACACAGGGCGAGCAGTTCTTC; cdr3_aa: CASSPEGLATQGEQFF
d_call: NA; j_call: TRBJ2-6; v_call: TRBV19; clone_size: NA; cdr3_nt: TGTGCCAGTACAGGGTTGCCATTCTCTGGGGCCAACGTCCTGACTTTC; cdr3_aa: CASTGLPFSGANVLTF
d_call: TRBD1; j_call: TRBJ1-2; v_call: TRBV2; clone_size: few; cdr3_nt: TGTGCCAGCAGTTCATCTTCGGGACAGCACTATGGCTACACCTTC; cdr3_aa: CASSSSSGQHYGYTF